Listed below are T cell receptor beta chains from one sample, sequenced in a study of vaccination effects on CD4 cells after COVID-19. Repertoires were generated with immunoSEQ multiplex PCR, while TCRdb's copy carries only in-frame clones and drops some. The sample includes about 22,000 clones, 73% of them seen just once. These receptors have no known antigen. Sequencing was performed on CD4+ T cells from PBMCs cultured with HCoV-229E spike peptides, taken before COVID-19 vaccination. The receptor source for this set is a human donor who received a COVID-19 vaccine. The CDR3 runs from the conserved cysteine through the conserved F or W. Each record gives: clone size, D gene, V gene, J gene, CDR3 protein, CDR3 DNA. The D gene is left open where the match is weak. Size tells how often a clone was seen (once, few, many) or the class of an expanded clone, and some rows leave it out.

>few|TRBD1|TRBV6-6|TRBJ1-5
CASSLGQGNQPQHF
TGTGCCAGCAGTTTGGGACAGGGAAATCAGCCCCAGCATTTT
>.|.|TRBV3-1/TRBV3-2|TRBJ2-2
CASSQVNPSLGSGELFF
TGTGCCAGCAGCCAAGTCAATCCTAGTTTGGGGTCCGGGGAGCTGTTTTTT
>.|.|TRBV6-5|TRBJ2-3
CASRSLDTQYF
TGTGCCAGCAGAAGTTTAGATACGCAGTATTTT
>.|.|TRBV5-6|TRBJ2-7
CASSPPSGSVYEQYF
TGTGCCAGCAGCCCCCCGAGTGGCTCCGTCTACGAGCAGTACTTC
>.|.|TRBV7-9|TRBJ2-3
CASSLALVASDTQYF
TGTGCCAGCAGCTTAGCTCTAGTGGCCTCCGATACGCAGTATTTT
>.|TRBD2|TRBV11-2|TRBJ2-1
CASSLEKSSGTNGEQFF
TGTGCCAGCAGCTTAGAGAAGTCGAGCGGGACTAACGGTGAGCAGTTCTTC
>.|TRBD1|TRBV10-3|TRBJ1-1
CAITSGGGGTEAFF
TGTGCCATCACTTCAGGGGGCGGCGGCACTGAAGCTTTCTTT
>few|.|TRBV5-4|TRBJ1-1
CASSLNTEAFF
TGTGCCAGCAGCTTAAACACTGAAGCTTTCTTT
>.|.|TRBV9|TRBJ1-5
CASSPRSDQPQHF
TGTGCCAGCAGCCCCCGATCTGATCAGCCCCAGCATTTT
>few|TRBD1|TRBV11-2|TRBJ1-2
CASSLDRAYGYTF
TGTGCCAGCAGTTTGGACAGGGCGTATGGCTACACCTTC
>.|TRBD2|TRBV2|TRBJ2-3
CASRILAGGTDTQYF
TGTGCCAGCAGAATCCTAGCGGGGGGCACAGATACGCAGTATTTT
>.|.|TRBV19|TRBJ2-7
CASSTQRVPYEQYF
TGTGCCAGTAGTACCCAGCGGGTTCCCTACGAGCAGTACTTC
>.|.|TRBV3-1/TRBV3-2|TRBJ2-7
CASSQVPGRTYEQYF
TGTGCCAGCAGCCAAGTCCCGGGGCGAACCTACGAGCAGTACTTC
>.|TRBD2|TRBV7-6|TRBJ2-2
CASSLARRGLAGTKNTGELFF
TGTGCCAGCAGCTTAGCCAGGAGGGGACTAGCGGGAACCAAGAACACCGGGGAGCTGTTTTTT
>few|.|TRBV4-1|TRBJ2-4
CASSQYTTVAKNIQYF
TGCGCCAGCAGCCAATATACCACAGTAGCCAAAAACATTCAGTACTTC
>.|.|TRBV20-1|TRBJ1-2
CSASSPVGTYGYTF
TGCAGTGCTAGTTCCCCAGTGGGGACCTATGGCTACACCTTC
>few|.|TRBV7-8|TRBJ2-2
CASSFVRTPTGELFF
TGTGCCAGCAGCTTCGTTAGAACTCCCACCGGGGAGCTGTTTTTT
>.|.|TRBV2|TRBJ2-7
CASSSGAGEQYF
TGTGCCAGCAGCTCAGGGGCCGGCGAGCAGTACTTC
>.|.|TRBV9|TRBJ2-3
CASSVGSLSTDTQYF
TGTGCCAGCAGCGTGGGGAGCCTTAGCACAGATACGCAGTATTTT
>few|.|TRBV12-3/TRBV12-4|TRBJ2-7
CASSLLGYEQYF
TGTGCCAGCAGTTTACTGGGGTACGAGCAGTACTTC
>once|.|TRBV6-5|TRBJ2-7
CASSPRQVRSEQYF
TGTGCCAGCAGTCCTAGACAGGTTCGGAGCGAGCAGTACTTC
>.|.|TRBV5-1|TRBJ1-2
CASSSISAGLRGYTF
TGCGCCAGCAGCTCCATTTCGGCAGGGCTACGTGGCTACACCTTC
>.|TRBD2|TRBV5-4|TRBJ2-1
CASSYGGRGRDEQFF
TGTGCCAGCAGCTATGGGGGTCGAGGGAGGGATGAGCAGTTCTTC
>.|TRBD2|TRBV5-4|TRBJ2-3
CASSFGGRASDTQYF
TGTGCCAGCAGCTTTGGCGGGAGGGCCTCAGATACGCAGTATTTT
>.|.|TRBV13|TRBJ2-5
CASSRPRVQRAQYF
TGTGCCAGCAGCCGACCCCGGGTTCAGAGGGCCCAGTACTTC
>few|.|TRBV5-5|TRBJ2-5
CASSLTVEGETQYF
TGTGCCAGCAGCTTGACGGTGGAGGGGGAGACCCAGTACTTC
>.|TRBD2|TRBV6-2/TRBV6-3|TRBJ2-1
CASSSVRTSGKGLNEQFF
TGTGCCAGCAGTTCCGTCCGGACTAGCGGGAAGGGGTTAAATGAGCAGTTCTTC
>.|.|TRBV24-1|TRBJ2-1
CATSDRNLDEQFF
TGTGCCACCAGTGATAGGAATCTCGATGAGCAGTTCTTC
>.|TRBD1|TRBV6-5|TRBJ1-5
CASSPVGQGFQPQHF
TGTGCCAGCAGCCCCGTGGGACAGGGGTTTCAGCCCCAGCATTTT
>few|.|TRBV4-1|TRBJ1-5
CASSQDPTGRWQPQHF
TGCGCCAGCAGCCAAGATCCCACAGGGCGATGGCAGCCCCAGCATTTT
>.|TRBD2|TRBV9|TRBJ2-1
CASSVGLAGASYNEQFF
TGTGCCAGCAGCGTAGGACTAGCGGGGGCCTCCTACAATGAGCAGTTCTTC
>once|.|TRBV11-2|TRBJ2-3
CASSSSVDTQYF
TGTGCCAGCAGCTCCTCGGTGGATACGCAGTATTTT
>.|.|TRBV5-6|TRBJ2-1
CASSFVEINEQFF
TGTGCCAGCAGCTTCGTGGAGATCAATGAGCAGTTCTTC
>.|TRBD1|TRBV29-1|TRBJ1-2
CTARDSNYGYTF
TGCACGGCCCGGGACAGTAACTATGGCTACACCTTC
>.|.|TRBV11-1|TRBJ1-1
CASSPTSGAVNTEAFF
TGTGCCAGCAGCCCAACCTCAGGGGCCGTGAACACTGAAGCTTTCTTT
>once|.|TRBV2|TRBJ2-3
CASSEVFRGTDTQYF
TGTGCCAGCAGTGAAGTCTTCAGGGGCACAGATACGCAGTATTTT
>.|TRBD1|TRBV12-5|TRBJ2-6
CASGLVLLGTGASGANVLTF
TGTGCTAGTGGTTTGGTACTGCTGGGGACAGGGGCCTCTGGGGCCAACGTCCTGACTTTC
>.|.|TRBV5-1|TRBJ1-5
CASSPSDRTNQPQHF
TGCGCCAGCAGCCCCTCCGACAGAACCAATCAGCCCCAGCATTTT
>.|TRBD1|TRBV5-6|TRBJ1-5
CASSATGVSQPQHF
TGTGCCAGCAGCGCGACAGGGGTTAGTCAGCCCCAGCATTTT
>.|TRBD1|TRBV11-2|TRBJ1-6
CASSLRTGPNSPLHF
TGTGCCAGCAGCTTACGGACAGGGCCCAATTCACCCCTCCACTTT
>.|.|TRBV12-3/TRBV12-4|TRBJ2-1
CASTLSIRDKVF
TGTGCCAGCACTTTATCAATCCGGGACAAAGTCTTC
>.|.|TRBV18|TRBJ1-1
CASSPQPETEAFF
TGTGCCAGCTCACCACAGCCCGAGACTGAAGCTTTCTTT
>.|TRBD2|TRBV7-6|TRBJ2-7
CASSSQSGGAYEQYF
TGTGCCAGCAGCTCCCAGAGCGGGGGGGCCTACGAGCAGTACTTC
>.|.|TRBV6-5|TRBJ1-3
CASSYSISSGNTIYF
TGTGCCAGCAGTTACTCTATAAGCTCTGGAAACACCATATATTTT